This T cell receptor (beta chain) was captured in a study of blood T cell repertoires in COVID-19. For this clone: The same CDR3 can be traced to other DNA sequences in this sample.

Per the germline V gene, CDR1 is GTSNPN and CDR2 is SVGIG (reference sequence). V lost 3 bases and J 2 bases, leaving 10 bases between the germline ends. The CDR3 runs to 13 residues. Profiled with immunoSEQ multiplex PCR; TCRdb holds only in-frame clones, not every one. The sample includes about 78,000 clones, around nine tenths seen only once; the top ten take around 5%. The V and J genes are TRBV30 and TRBJ1-1, with a weak D call TRBD1 (5 bases). The TCR comes from a man over 45 with active or convalescent COVID-19. What was sequenced was peripheral blood. The CDR3 sequence: CAWSRDSNTEAFF. CDR3 in DNA: TGTGCCTGGAGCAGAGACAGTAACACTGAAGCTTTCTTT.